This paragraph covers one TCR beta chain sequence. Its antigen remains unidentified. TCRdb reanalysed the 5' RACE reads using MiXCR and keeps one entry per CDR3 protein. The data show approximately 600,000 distinct CDR3 sequences, about 7.6% seen once. The data are from a study of identical twins. Germline values: CDR1 MDHEN, CDR2 SYDVKM. V gave up 7 bases and J gave up 2 bases, with 10 bases separating them. The CDR3 length is 13 residues. Broader study findings: Modelling approaches yielded underestimates of out-of-frame TCR alpha sharing between monozygotic twins.

Separately, the same data were catalogued under a study of yellow fever vaccine responses in identical twins.

The sample was PBMCs. The clonotype comes from a woman between 18 and 29 years old in good health. This chain connects TRBV28 to TRBJ2-3; D is undetermined. The CDR3 nucleotides read TGTGCCAGCACACAACGGGTCACAGATACGCAGTATTTT. Translation: CASTQRVTDTQYF.